This entry concerns a single T cell receptor (beta chain). The antigen is undetermined. Libraries were prepared by immunoSEQ multiplex PCR; TCRdb keeps only in-frame clonotypes and omits some of them. This table holds around 120,000 clones, 86% found once. This entry comes from a study of T cell responses to AZD1222 COVID-19 vaccine. The CDR3 is made up of 13 amino acids. Germline CDR1 reads ENHRY; CDR2 reads SYGVKD. The ends were cut back, 7 bases at V and 6 bases at J, with 15 bases in the middle. General observations from the study: Donors in the cohort were predominantly white British and more often female, and clonal diversity was possibly underestimated. With dominance at 160-218 and 743-854, vaccine-associated CD4 TCRs spanned spike. Nearly half of spike-specific TCRs reportedly target variant regions that are unmutated in the B.1.351 and B.1.1.7 variants.

This chain joins TRBV10-3 and TRBJ1-2; tentatively, D is TRBD1 (6 bases). Specimen: peripheral blood, collected on day 0 of AZD1222 vaccination. This TCR came from an adult in good health. Here the CDR3 reads CAINTDSLNGYTF. Here the CDR3 DNA reads TGTGCCATCAATACGGACAGTTTGAATGGCTACACCTTC.